The sequence of this T cell receptor (beta chain) was determined in a study of cytomegalovirus exposure and HLA in healthy donors. General study points: The authors listed roughly 150 TCR beta chains as cytomegalovirus-associated. Using the classifier, cytomegalovirus status was reportedly diagnosed with high specificity and sensitivity.

Clones were sequenced by immunoSEQ multiplex PCR, and TCRdb holds only the in-frame ones, with some missing. The sample carries some 320,000 clones, about nine tenths recorded once. With respect to this clone: The target antigen is unknown.

The validation cohort, a group of around 120 subjects, included the donors and was separate from the roughly 600-subject first cohort. The sequence was collected from a woman aged 25 to 39 in good health and CMV-seropositive. Sample: PBMCs.

The CDR3 loop is CASSPGTGYNEQFF. CDR3 coding DNA: TGTGCCAGCAGCCCTGGGACAGGGTACAATGAGCAGTTCTTC. The V and J genes are TRBV11-2 and TRBJ2-1; 9 bases are a match to TRBD1. The CDR3 extends over 14 amino acids. After removal of 5 bases from V and 4 bases from J, the junction contained 3 bases not matched to a gene. Germline CDR1 and CDR2: SGHAT and FQNNGV.